The clone carrying this T cell receptor (beta chain) was seen only a few times. Using a J-beta primer mix together with a sample-barcoded 5' primer, a second PCR was run for roughly 6 to 11 cycles. Every cDNA molecule bore a tag from a template-switch adaptor containing 12 random nucleotides. TCRdb processed the 5' RACE reads anew with MiXCR; each CDR3 protein has one entry. The table lists 850,000 to 1,000,000 distinct CDR3 sequences, around 48% of them singletons. This sample stems from a study of blood T cells in healthy people across ages. Aged roughly 6 to 90, donors were systemically healthy Caucasians from Russia. Total RNA, at least 5 micrograms per sample, came from PBMCs. This CDR3 contains 17 residues. Trimming took 2 bases from V and 7 from J; bases not matched to a gene: 12. Germline values: CDR1 MGHDK, CDR2 SYGVNS.

V usage is TRBV25-1 and J usage is TRBJ2-1, with TRBD2 matching over 9 bases. This TCR came from a man aged 25-45 years in good health. The specimen was blood. CDR3 region: CASSEDLGGLAQNEQFF. Written as DNA, the CDR3 is TGTGCCAGCAGTGAAGATTTAGGGGGACTAGCCCAGAATGAGCAGTTCTTC. The complete variable domain, with remaining parts taken from reference TRBV25-1 and TRBJ2-1, reads EADIYQTPRYLVIGTGKKITLECSQTMGHDKMYWYQQDPGMELHLIHYSYGVNSTEKGDLSSESTVSRIRTEHFPLTLESARPSHTSQYLCASSEDLGGLAQNEQFFGPGTRLTVL.